A selection of T cell receptor beta chains follows, all from one sample in a study of blood T cell repertoires in COVID-19. Data came from immunoSEQ multiplex PCR; TCRdb stores just in-frame clones and leaves some out. The sample contains 130,000 to 150,000 clones, about nine tenths of which appear only once. The sample comprised peripheral blood. These receptors were collected from a human donor in a cohort sampled during active COVID-19. Both conserved end residues are part of each CDR3. The D gene is left open where the match is weak. Clone size appears in some rows only: once, few, many, or a class for an expanded clone.

>TRBJ2-2|.|.|TRBV6-5
TGTGCCAGCTTTCGGGGTCCCAACACCGGGGAGCTGTTTTTT
CASFRGPNTGELFF
>TRBJ1-1|.|.|TRBV18
TGTGCCAGCTCACCTACCCGTACAGGCTTGAACACTGAAGCTTTCTTT
CASSPTRTGLNTEAFF
>TRBJ2-2|.|TRBD1|TRBV5-1
TGCGCCAGCAGCCCGGGACAGCACACCGGGGAGCTGTTTTTT
CASSPGQHTGELFF
>TRBJ1-1|.|.|TRBV5-6
TGTGCCAGCAGCTTGTACTCGGAAGCTTTCTTT
CASSLYSEAFF
>TRBJ2-2|.|.|TRBV6-1
TGTGCCAGCAGCGAAGGTCTCGCGAACACCGGGGAGCTGTTTTTT
CASSEGLANTGELFF
>TRBJ2-5|.|.|TRBV5-1
TGCGCCAGCACCCGAGATAACAGGCAGGACGGACGGGAGACCCAGTACTTC
CASTRDNRQDGRETQYF
>TRBJ2-3|.|.|TRBV5-1
TGCGCCAGCAGCTTGGTAGAGGAAACAGATACGCAGTATTTT
CASSLVEETDTQYF
>TRBJ2-6|.|.|TRBV27
TGTGCCAGCAGTTCTTATGGGGCCAACGTCCTGACTTTC
CASSSYGANVLTF
>TRBJ2-7|.|.|TRBV11-2
TGTGCCAGCAGCCTAGACGGGGTATCATCCTACGAGCAGTACTTC
CASSLDGVSSYEQYF
>TRBJ1-4|.|.|TRBV29-1
TGCAGCGTCTCCCAGGCCCGCAGTAATGAAAAACTGTTTTTT
CSVSQARSNEKLFF
>TRBJ2-3|.|TRBD1|TRBV2
TGTGCCAGCAGTGATAGCAGGGGGCCAGATACGCAGTATTTT
CASSDSRGPDTQYF
>TRBJ2-3|.|TRBD1|TRBV5-1
TGCGCCAGCAGACAGGGGGACAGTCGCACAGATACGCAGTATTTT
CASRQGDSRTDTQYF
>TRBJ2-7|.|.|TRBV2
TGTGCCAGCAGTGTCCCTTTCGCAGGATCCTACGAGCAGTACTTC
CASSVPFAGSYEQYF
>TRBJ2-7|once|TRBD1|TRBV5-6
TGTGCCAGCAGCCTTTATAGGGACAGGGACTACGAGCAGTACTTC
CASSLYRDRDYEQYF
>TRBJ1-5|.|TRBD1|TRBV10-2
TGCGCCAGCAGTCGACAGGGGGCTTCTAGCAATCAGCCCCAGCATTTT
CASSRQGASSNQPQHF
>TRBJ1-4|.|.|TRBV18
TGTGCCAGCTCACCAATCCCGGTCGCAACTAATGAAAAACTGTTTTTT
CASSPIPVATNEKLFF
>TRBJ2-1|.|.|TRBV25-1
TGTGCCAGCAGTGTAAGCGGAGGCTCCTACAATGAGCAGTTCTTC
CASSVSGGSYNEQFF
>TRBJ2-5|.|.|TRBV5-6
TGTGCCAGCAGCTTTGGGGGGGCAGAGACCCAGTACTTC
CASSFGGAETQYF
>TRBJ2-3|.|.|TRBV12-3/TRBV12-4
TGTGCCAGCAGTTTCGGGGGCACAGATACGCAGTATTTT
CASSFGGTDTQYF
>TRBJ2-3|.|.|TRBV4-1
TGCGCCAGCAGCCAAGTCCAAGGGGGGGGGCTCGGGTTAGATACGCAGTATTTT
CASSQVQGGGLGLDTQYF
>TRBJ2-2|.|.|TRBV6-4
TGTGCCAGCAGTGACTCGATTGGGCCCGGGGAGCTGTTTTTT
CASSDSIGPGELFF
>TRBJ1-1|.|.|TRBV5-1
TGCGCCAGCAGCAGCAACAGGGCCGCGACTGAAGCTTTCTTT
CASSSNRAATEAFF
>TRBJ1-5|.|TRBD1|TRBV4-1
TGCGCCAGCAGCTCGACAGGGTTCCAGCCCCAGCATTTT
CASSSTGFQPQHF
>TRBJ1-3|.|TRBD1|TRBV2
TGTGCCAGCAGTGCGTCCCGGGACAGCTCTGGAAACACCATATATTTT
CASSASRDSSGNTIYF
>TRBJ1-1|.|.|TRBV5-1
TGCGCCAGCAGCCTTCAGACAGGGAACACTGAAGCTTTCTTT
CASSLQTGNTEAFF
>TRBJ1-4|.|.|TRBV5-6
TGTGCCAGCAGCTTGGAGCGGATTAATGAAAAACTGTTTTTT
CASSLERINEKLFF
>TRBJ2-1|.|.|TRBV7-9
TGTGCCAGCAGCAAGAACCCGGGGGAAAATAATGAGCAGTTCTTC
CASSKNPGENNEQFF
>TRBJ2-7|.|.|TRBV9
TGTGCCAGCATCCCCGGGTCAAGTTCCTACGAGCAGTACTTC
CASIPGSSSYEQYF
>TRBJ2-2|.|TRBD2|TRBV3-1/TRBV3-2
TGTGCCAGCAGCCAATTTCTAGCGGGGGCCTCGGGGACCGGGGAGCTGTTTTTT
CASSQFLAGASGTGELFF
>TRBJ2-7|once|TRBD2|TRBV9
TGTGCCAGCAGCCTAGCGGGGGGGCCCTACGAGCAGTACTTC
CASSLAGGPYEQYF
>TRBJ1-3|.|.|TRBV5-1
TGCGCCAGCAGACAGGGTTTTTCCGGAAACACCATATATTTT
CASRQGFSGNTIYF
>TRBJ2-7|.|TRBD1|TRBV5-6
TGTGCCAGCAGCTGGGACAGGGGGAACGAGCAGTACTTC
CASSWDRGNEQYF
>TRBJ2-7|.|TRBD1|TRBV30
TGTGCCTGGCGGGGACAGGGTCCACGGGAGCAGTACTTC
CAWRGQGPREQYF
>TRBJ1-6|.|.|TRBV6-1
TGTGCCAGCAGTGACAGGATCACTTCGCCCCTCCACTTT
CASSDRITSPLHF
>TRBJ1-2|.|.|TRBV5-4
TGTGCCAGCAGGAGAGGACGGGGTGACTATGGCTACACCTTC
CASRRGRGDYGYTF
>TRBJ2-5|.|TRBD2|TRBV20-1
TGCAGTGCTAGTCGTGCTAGCGGGGGGCTTTTCCAAGAGACCCAGTACTTC
CSASRASGGLFQETQYF
>TRBJ2-3|once|TRBD2|TRBV18
TGTGCCAGCTCACCACCAGGACTAGCGGGAAGCACAGATACGCAGTATTTT
CASSPPGLAGSTDTQYF
>TRBJ2-1|.|.|TRBV2
TGTGCCAGCAAGCCGGGACACGCCGACGATATACAGTTCTTC
CASKPGHADDIQFF
>TRBJ2-1|.|TRBD2|TRBV9
TGTGCCAGCAGCGTCTTCCTAGCGGGGGGAGACAATGAGCAGTTCTTC
CASSVFLAGGDNEQFF
>TRBJ1-6|.|.|TRBV3-1/TRBV3-2
TGTGCCAGCAGCCGCTCGGGTGGCGGAATAGGTAATTCACCCCTCCACTTT
CASSRSGGGIGNSPLHF
>TRBJ2-7|once|TRBD2|TRBV5-5
TGTGCCAGCAGGAAACTAGCGGGGGACTCCTACGAGCAGTACTTC
CASRKLAGDSYEQYF
>TRBJ1-2|.|.|TRBV10-3
TGTGCCATCAGTGAGGGTGCCAGGTACTATGGCTACACCTTC
CAISEGARYYGYTF